The rows below give T cell receptor beta chains drawn from one sample of a study of a mutant IDH1 vaccine in newly diagnosed glioma. Which antigens these TCRs recognize remains unknown. TCRdb keeps only in-frame clones here, not all; method: immunoSEQ multiplex PCR. The table records tens of thousands of clones, less than 85% of them present only once. The sequences come from PBMCs, collected from a glioma patient whose treatment included an IDH1 peptide vaccine. The receptors shown here come from a woman in her twenties or thirties with glioma. Some clones in this sample may be carry-over from other donors' samples. The conserved cysteine and the conserved F or W are not part of the CDR3 here.

v_call	j_call	cdr3_aa
TRBV25-1	TRBJ2-5	ASSEVRASETQY
TRBV5-1	TRBJ2-7	ASSSTGVGEQY
TRBV29-1	TRBJ2-1	SALSLGSYNEQF
TRBV7-9	TRBJ2-1	ASSSSSGSRNEQF
TRBV29-1	TRBJ2-3	SAAGSAGGSDTQY
TRBV12-1	TRBJ1-2	ASSSPKGQGAYGYT
TRBV27	TRBJ2-3	ASSWTGGADTQY
TRBV5-5	TRBJ2-2	ASSLSGLAGGGTGELF
TRBV11-2	TRBJ1-2	ASSYSDYGYT
TRBV4-1	TRBJ2-4	ASSQGFAASGNIQY
TRBV5-8	TRBJ2-1	ASSYTPGLAFNEQF
TRBV5-4	TRBJ2-5	ASSRDSFPETQY
TRBV5-1	TRBJ2-7	ASSLGGTGSYEQY
TRBV5-6	TRBJ2-7	ASSLNYEQY
TRBV19	TRBJ1-5	ASIPNRKEFNQPQH
TRBV6-4	TRBJ1-1	ASSDGENTEAF
TRBV2	TRBJ1-5	ASRGGGGQPQH
TRBV19	TRBJ2-3	ASSIDRGEYSTDTQY
TRBV5-4	TRBJ2-2	ASSPSRLRNTGELF
TRBV6-1	TRBJ2-1	ASSDREGGTYNEQF
TRBV7-6	TRBJ2-7	ASSPGTGGAYEQY
TRBV7-8	TRBJ1-4	ASSLGRTGKNEKLF
TRBV5-1	TRBJ2-4	ASSEGAKNIQY
TRBV9	TRBJ2-3	ASSVAPTTYKY
TRBV5-4	TRBJ2-7	ASSRGGAGSGEQY
TRBV6-5	TRBJ2-5	ASSYSSGPYETQY
TRBV5-4	TRBJ1-1	ASSLVPGENTEAF
TRBV28	TRBJ2-3	ASSLGGESDTQY
TRBV6-5	TRBJ2-7	ASSYRPDGGYEQY
TRBV5-6	TRBJ2-7	ASSSGASYEQY
TRBV7-8	TRBJ2-7	ASSWGPSGTLGSEQY
TRBV11-2	TRBJ2-7	ASSNQPRDRGAYEQY
TRBV6-5	TRBJ1-2	ASSSVGGNYGYT
TRBV6-1	TRBJ1-1	ASSITAADTEAF
TRBV6-1	TRBJ2-7	ASRSGPGDYEQY
TRBV9	TRBJ1-2	ASSSEGFLANYGYT
TRBV7-6	TRBJ2-2	ASSSGGEDGELF
TRBV5-4	TRBJ1-1	ASMTGQLNTEAF
TRBV6-1	TRBJ1-4	ASTGGDRGFEKLF
TRBV5-6	TRBJ2-1	ASSLRLAGGFDEQF
TRBV6-1	TRBJ2-7	ASSEAGGPYEQY
TRBV27	TRBJ1-1	ASSLSSRATTEAF
TRBV19	TRBJ1-1	ASSSPTRGTEAF
TRBV5-6	TRBJ1-3	ASSFPEGAKSGNTIY
TRBV10-2	TRBJ1-5	ASSETGGNPQH
TRBV6-1	TRBJ2-7	ASSEIKGIEQY
TRBV9	TRBJ1-2	ASTDTGERNYGYT
TRBV18	TRBJ1-1	ASSRQGWDTEAF
TRBV30	TRBJ2-7	AVGGPHYEQY
TRBV5-1	TRBJ2-5	ASSPNSGRGETQY
TRBV27	TRBJ1-5	ASSFYSSNQPQH
TRBV29-1	TRBJ2-7	SARLAGGPLVY
TRBV9	TRBJ2-3	ASSSPGVAGGTQY
TRBV7-9	TRBJ1-2	ASSLGQTGYGYT
TRBV15	TRBJ1-5	ATSRGRQGPQH
TRBV30	TRBJ2-6	AYPRVSGTGGSGANVLT
TRBV30	TRBJ2-1	AWSGSLYNEQF
TRBV27	TRBJ2-7	ASSLSGDSYEQY